The rows below give T cell receptor beta chains drawn from one sample of a study of cytomegalovirus exposure and HLA in healthy donors. Data came from immunoSEQ multiplex PCR; TCRdb stores just in-frame clones and leaves some out. The data include approximately 72,000 clones; the top ten clones carry 2.5% to 3%. Sequenced: PBMCs. Receptors were obtained from a man between 35 and 55 years old in good health and CMV-seronegative. The CDR3 runs from the conserved cysteine through the conserved F or W.

CDR3	V	J
CASSYSSGGAGELFF	TRBV6-5	TRBJ2-2
CASSDQDSYEQYF	TRBV25-1	TRBJ2-7
CASSAGKGAGELFF	TRBV18	TRBJ2-2
CASSIDLGNTIYF	TRBV19	TRBJ1-3
CASMGGGGDTQYF	TRBV28	TRBJ2-3
CSVARASNQPQHF	TRBV29-1	TRBJ1-5
CASGQRIYEQYF	TRBV2	TRBJ2-7
CASSAGSSGNTIYF	TRBV9	TRBJ1-3
CASSEFRVGGTGELFF	TRBV6-1	TRBJ2-2
CASSPHLGQTHTEAFF	TRBV7-2	TRBJ1-1
CASSQALGQGFEQYF	TRBV14	TRBJ2-7
CASSQFPGGRQTGELFF	TRBV4-1	TRBJ2-2
CATSRDRDRFYEQYF	TRBV15	TRBJ2-7
CASSYRGEKNTGELFF	TRBV11-2	TRBJ2-2
CASSLERGGNEQFF	TRBV5-1	TRBJ2-1
CAPWGDSNQPQHF	TRBV6-1	TRBJ1-5
CASRTTALGANQPQHF	TRBV19	TRBJ1-5
CASSLETGSKSPLHF	TRBV5-1	TRBJ1-6
CASSKTGGPNTEAFF	TRBV9	TRBJ1-1
CASSLGLAGGLGEQFF	TRBV7-9	TRBJ2-1
CASSYSWQGNYNEQFF	TRBV6-6	TRBJ2-1
CAWSVGGSSYEQYF	TRBV30	TRBJ2-7
CAWRPPGTGVLYEQYF	TRBV30	TRBJ2-7
CASSQGTVQETQYF	TRBV5-1	TRBJ2-5
CASSLWGGRSNYGYTF	TRBV7-9	TRBJ1-2
CASSLRDGYQETQYF	TRBV7-9	TRBJ2-5
CASSSLGTDTQYF	TRBV5-1	TRBJ2-3
CASSLEKERGYSGNTIYF	TRBV7-7	TRBJ1-3
CAWNRDRATEAFF	TRBV30	TRBJ1-1
CASSMTGGESNQPQHF	TRBV19	TRBJ1-5
CASSLTGQQNEKLFF	TRBV5-4	TRBJ1-4
CAWSVNRGVAGNQPQHF	TRBV30	TRBJ1-5
CASSQNGGGQPQHF	TRBV6-1	TRBJ1-5
CASSYRAGPEAFF	TRBV6-5	TRBJ1-1
CAWSVHGGNSPLHF	TRBV30	TRBJ1-6
CASSLWSAAAGEQYF	TRBV5-6	TRBJ2-7
CATSRETGANTGELFF	TRBV15	TRBJ2-2
CASSLGSPRAQETQYF	TRBV5-4	TRBJ2-5
CASSLKLEQAYEQYF	TRBV5-1	TRBJ2-7
CASSYGSGGQPQHF	TRBV6-5	TRBJ1-5
CASSHTEEISGGSTHEQFF	TRBV23-1	TRBJ2-1
CATSRGSGWVSNEQFF	TRBV15	TRBJ2-1
CASSRYEQYF	TRBV5-8	TRBJ2-7
CASSLGGSYNEQFF	TRBV5-6	TRBJ2-1
CASSQWRGEKLFF	TRBV4-1	TRBJ1-4
CASRDTSWGPQHF	TRBV6-6	TRBJ1-5
CASSRGQTVYEQYF	TRBV4-1	TRBJ2-7
CASSQDRETAIDTQYF	TRBV14	TRBJ2-3
CASSEQGTGELFF	TRBV6-5	TRBJ2-2
CASSYGSVGTEAFF	TRBV6-5	TRBJ1-1
CASSQDRADSFSGNTIYF	TRBV4-1	TRBJ1-3
CASSFNRDSYNEQFF	TRBV11-2	TRBJ2-1
CASSLLAGADEQFF	TRBV5-4	TRBJ2-1
CATRGIPGEQYF	TRBV6-1	TRBJ2-7
CSVRSTRETQYF	TRBV29-1	TRBJ2-5
CASSELAGGPNEQFF	TRBV6-1	TRBJ2-1
CSVERDSPLNTEAFF	TRBV29-1	TRBJ1-1
CASGPPGQGGFSNQPQHF	TRBV27	TRBJ1-5
CASRLGQGLGAFF	TRBV6-5	TRBJ1-1
CASSVGAGSIATEAFF	TRBV9	TRBJ1-1